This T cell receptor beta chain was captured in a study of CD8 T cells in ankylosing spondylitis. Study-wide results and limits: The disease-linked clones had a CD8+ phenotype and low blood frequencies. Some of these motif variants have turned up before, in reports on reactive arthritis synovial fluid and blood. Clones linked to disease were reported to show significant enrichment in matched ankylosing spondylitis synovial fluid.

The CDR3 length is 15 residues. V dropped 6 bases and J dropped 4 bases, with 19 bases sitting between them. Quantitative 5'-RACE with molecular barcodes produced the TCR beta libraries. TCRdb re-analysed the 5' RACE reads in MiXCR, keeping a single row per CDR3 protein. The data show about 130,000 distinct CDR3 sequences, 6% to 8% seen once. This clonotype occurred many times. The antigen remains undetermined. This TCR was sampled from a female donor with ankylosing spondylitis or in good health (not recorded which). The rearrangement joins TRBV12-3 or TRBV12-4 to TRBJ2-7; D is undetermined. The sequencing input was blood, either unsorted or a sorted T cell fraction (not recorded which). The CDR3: CASSPQSLTGYEQYF. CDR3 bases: TGTGCCAGCAGCCCTCAATCCCTGACGGGTTACGAGCAGTACTTC.